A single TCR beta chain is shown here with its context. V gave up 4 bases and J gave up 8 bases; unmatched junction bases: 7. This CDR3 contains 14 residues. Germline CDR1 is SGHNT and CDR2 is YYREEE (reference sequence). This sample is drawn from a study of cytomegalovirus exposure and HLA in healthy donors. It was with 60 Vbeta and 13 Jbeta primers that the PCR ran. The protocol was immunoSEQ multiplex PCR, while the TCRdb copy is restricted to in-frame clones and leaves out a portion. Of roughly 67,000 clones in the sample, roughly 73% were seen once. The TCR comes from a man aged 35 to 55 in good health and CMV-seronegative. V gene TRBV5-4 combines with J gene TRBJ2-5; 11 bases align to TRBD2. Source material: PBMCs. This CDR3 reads CASSNTSGSFTQYF. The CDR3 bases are TGTGCCAGCAGCAATACTAGCGGGAGTTTCACCCAGTACTTC.